These T cell receptor beta chains were read from a single sample in a study of OX40 agonist ivuxolimab in advanced cancers. Sequenced by immunoSEQ multiplex PCR; TCRdb stores in-frame clones only, minus some. The table has just over 30,000 clones, around 87% seen once. The source material was CD4+ or CD8+ T cells sorted from blood, sampled in a trial of the OX40 agonist ivuxolimab. The source is an adult with an advanced solid tumor such as melanoma, head and neck, liver or kidney cancer. The conserved cysteine and the conserved F or W are not part of the CDR3 here. The order of the fields is J gene, V gene, CDR3 protein.

J: TRBJ2-2
V: TRBV19
CDR3: ASSIIASVTGELF

J: TRBJ1-1
V: TRBV28
CDR3: ASSSDRPRPNTEAF

J: TRBJ2-7
V: TRBV11-2
CDR3: ASSFSRGDYEQY

J: TRBJ2-3
V: TRBV29-1
CDR3: SVTRDRGSGTDTQY

J: TRBJ1-5
V: TRBV6-1
CDR3: ASRTDFSNQPQH

J: TRBJ2-5
V: TRBV11-3
CDR3: ASSSGLAGGETQY

J: TRBJ2-7
V: TRBV11-2
CDR3: ASSAGTSYEQY

J: TRBJ2-1
V: TRBV29-1
CDR3: SVESSGLAGGGEQF

J: TRBJ2-5
V: TRBV5-1
CDR3: ASSPSGLQETQY

J: TRBJ1-6
V: TRBV4-1
CDR3: ANLGDREFPLH

J: TRBJ2-6
V: TRBV27
CDR3: ASSPRISGANVLT

J: TRBJ1-5
V: TRBV6-6
CDR3: ASRGTNNQPQH

J: TRBJ1-2
V: TRBV19
CDR3: ASSARPPYPYGYT

J: TRBJ1-2
V: TRBV28
CDR3: ASRSPVNGYT

J: TRBJ2-7
V: TRBV5-6
CDR3: ASSPDRAGEQY

J: TRBJ1-5
V: TRBV5-1
CDR3: ASSLGQGENQPQH

J: TRBJ1-5
V: TRBV5-6
CDR3: ASSLRQPGQPQH

J: TRBJ2-1
V: TRBV18
CDR3: ASSPTQGLGNEQF

J: TRBJ1-4
V: TRBV28
CDR3: ASSLREGRRGWDEKLF

J: TRBJ2-1
V: TRBV2
CDR3: ASSSTGSSYNEQF

J: TRBJ2-7
V: TRBV7-9
CDR3: ASSQTGGLDEQY

J: TRBJ1-4
V: TRBV28
CDR3: ASSSTGTNEKLF

J: TRBJ2-1
V: TRBV2
CDR3: ASRTRAGGSNEQF

J: TRBJ1-1
V: TRBV4-1
CDR3: ASSQPPSVGTYTEAF

J: TRBJ2-3
V: TRBV5-1
CDR3: ASSLWTGDTDTQY

J: TRBJ1-4
V: TRBV19
CDR3: ASKRHPSEKLF

J: TRBJ2-3
V: TRBV11-2
CDR3: ASSTTSGRSYTQY

J: TRBJ2-5
V: TRBV11-2
CDR3: ASSLVSGLLGAGETQY

J: TRBJ2-1
V: TRBV5-1
CDR3: ASSYRTGDNEQF

J: TRBJ1-5
V: TRBV19
CDR3: ASSVGTASNQPQH

J: TRBJ1-3
V: TRBV2
CDR3: ASFGGGSGNTIY